The 22 T cell receptor beta chains below all came from one sample that was sequenced in a study of CD8+CD57+ T cells in acquired aplastic anemia. Sequencing involved patients with CD8+CD57+ cell expansion previously shown by flow cytometry. Genomic DNA provided the template from which TCR beta VDJ and CDR3 profiles were obtained. Each CDR3 protein is one row after TCRdb ran MiXCR on the reads. Here the sample spans about 200,000 distinct CDR3 sequences, about 62% being singletons. The sample was sorted CD4+, CD8+, or CD8+CD57+ T cells (not recorded which) from PBMCs. The receptors were sampled from a human donor with aplastic anemia.

This clonotype was picked up many times. The V and J genes are TRBV6-5 and TRBJ1-3; D uncertain. The CDR3 loop spans 11 amino acids. CDR1 MNHEY and CDR2 SVGAGI come from the germline V gene. Trimming left V 8 bases short and J 7 bases short, with 9 bases between. CDR3 nucleotide sequence: TGTGCCAGCCGAGTTGGGAACACCATATATTTT. Residues: CASRVGNTIYF.

This chain joins TRBV29-1 and TRBJ2-6, with no clear D. V lost 3 bases, J lost 1 base, and 10 bases lay in between. The CDR3 is made up of 15 amino acids. CDR1 and CDR2 (germline): SQVTM, ANQGSEA. For the CDR3, the DNA is TGCAGCGTTGATGGGGATTCGTCTGGGGCCAACGTCCTGACTTTC. As protein: CSVDGDSSGANVLTF. Combining the CDR3 with reference TRBV29-1 and TRBJ2-6 gives the whole variable domain SAVISQKPSRDICQRGTSLTIQCQVDSQVTMMFWYRQQPGQSLTLIATANQGSEATYESGFVIDKFPISRPNLTFSTLTVSNMSPEDSSIYLCSVDGDSSGANVLTFGAGSRLTVL.

This clonotype was counted between two and nine times. The chain couples TRBV9 to TRBJ2-5; D gene unclear. The V gene lost 4 bases and the J gene lost 2 bases, with 9 bases spanning the gap. CDR3 size: 13 residues. Germline lookup yields CDR1 SGDLS and CDR2 YYNGEE. DNA for the CDR3: TGTGCCAGCAGCCCGTCCCCGCAAGAGACCCAGTACTTC. It translates to CASSPSPQETQYF.

The rearrangement uses TRBV24-1 and TRBJ2-7, with D unclear. V dropped 0 bases and J dropped 6 bases, with 5 bases sitting between them. The length of the CDR3 is 12 residues. Germline-derived CDR1 and CDR2 are KGHDR and SFDVKD. CDR3 protein: CATSDLMTEQYF. CDR3 DNA: TGTGCCACCAGTGATTTGATGACCGAGCAGTACTTC.

This chain connects TRBV5-6 to TRBJ2-3; a weak D match, TRBD1 (6 bases). V was pared by 0 bases and J by 3 bases, with 14 bases between. Per the germline V gene, CDR1 is SGHDT and CDR2 is YYEEEE. CDR3 length: 16 amino acids. CDR3 residues: CASSLGGSGVTDTQYF. The CDR3 DNA sequence: TGTGCCAGCAGCTTGGGGGGGTCAGGGGTAACAGATACGCAGTATTTT.

The CDR3 here is CAATEGGTGTQYF. The CDR3 nucleotides are TGTGCCGCCACGGAAGGGGGGACGGGGACCCAGTACTTC. This chain joins TRBV10-3 and TRBJ2-5; D is possibly TRBD1 or TRBD2 (6 bases each). Between the trimmed V and J ends, which lost 11 bases and 7 bases, there was a span of 20 bases. The germline CDR1 and CDR2 sequences are ENHRY and SYGVKD. The CDR3 is 13 residues long.

The V and J genes are TRBV24-1 and TRBJ2-3; 10 nucleotides agree with TRBD2. Germline values: CDR1 KGHDR, CDR2 SFDVKD. The CDR3 loop spans 16 amino acids. The junction had 4 bases not matched to a gene; V was cut back by 0 bases and J by 5 bases. The chain's CDR3 is CATSDLRLAGVDTQYF. The CDR3 nucleotides are TGTGCCACCAGTGATTTGCGGCTAGCGGGAGTAGATACGCAGTATTTT.

The rearrangement joins TRBV11-1 to TRBJ2-7; D call uncertain. V dropped 5 bases and J dropped 1 base, with 9 bases sitting between them. The CDR3 consists of 13 residues. The germline V gene has CDR1 SGHAT and CDR2 FQDESV (reference sequence). In DNA, the CDR3 is TGTGCCAGCAGCGAACGGATTTCCTACGAGCAGTACTTC. Amino acids: CASSERISYEQYF.

CDR3 in DNA: TGTGCCACCAGTGATACTAAGCGGGAGCCCTACAATGAGCAGTTCTTC. This codes for CATSDTKREPYNEQFF. The chain uses TRBV24-1 and TRBJ2-1; 8 bases match TRBD2. In germline, CDR1 is KGHDR, CDR2 SFDVKD. J lost 2 bases, V lost 3 bases, and 5 bases had no gene match. This CDR3 comprises 16 residues.

The rearrangement links TRBV7-2 to TRBJ2-7, with 9 bases identical to TRBD2. J was trimmed by 6 bases and V by 7 bases; bases with no gene match: 10. CDR1 and CDR2 from the germline V gene are SGHTA and FQGNSA. The CDR3 totals 14 residues. CDR3 nucleotide sequence: TGTGCCAGCACGGCGGGGGGGCCTCCGCTCGAGCAGTACTTC. Residues: CASTAGGPPLEQYF.

This clonotype was seen a handful of times. The chain has TRBV2 and TRBJ2-7, with TRBD1 matching 10 bases. CDR1 is SNHLY and CDR2 is FYNNEI in the germline V gene. The junction had 4 bases not matched to a gene; V was cut back by 6 bases and J by 5 bases. The length of the CDR3 is 13 residues. For the CDR3, the DNA is TGTGCCAGCAGATCGGGACAGGGGAACGAGCAGTACTTC. Amino acid sequence: CASRSGQGNEQYF.

This clonotype was detected a few times. This chain connects TRBV29-1 to TRBJ1-2; D remains ambiguous. The V end lost 6 bases, the J end lost 4 bases, and 9 bases lay between the germline ends. The CDR3 has 11 residues. The germline gives CDR1 SQVTM, CDR2 ANQGSEA. CDR3: CSVRDAYGYTF. Written as DNA, the CDR3 is TGCAGCGTAAGGGATGCCTATGGCTACACCTTC.

The chain joins TRBV7-9 to TRBJ2-1, with unresolved D. This CDR3 has 13 amino acids. Deletions cut 2 bases from V and 3 bases from J, with 5 bases between. Germline V CDR1 and CDR2: SEHNR, FQNEAQ (reference sequence). The CDR3 DNA sequence: TGTGCCAGCAGCTTAATTAGCTACAATGAGCAGTTCTTC. Amino acid sequence: CASSLISYNEQFF. Using reference TRBV7-9 and TRBJ2-1 for the parts outside the CDR3, the full variable domain is DTGVSQNPRHKITKRGQNVTFRCDPISEHNRLYWYRQTLGQGPEFLTYFQNEAQLEKSRLLSDRFSAERPKGSFSTLEIQRTEQGDSAMYLCASSLISYNEQFFGPGTRLTVL.

The chain has TRBV20-1 and TRBJ1-6; TRBD1 is a possible D gene (6 bases). The length of the CDR3 is 14 residues. CDR1 DFQATT and CDR2 SNEGSKA come from the germline V gene (reference sequence). CDR3 bases: TGCAGCGCCGACATGGGGCTACAGGGTAAGCCCCTCCACTTT. It is translated as CSADMGLQGKPLHF.

The chain combines TRBV14 with TRBJ2-1; D possibly corresponds to TRBD1 (5 bases). Germline CDR1 SGHDN, CDR2 FVKESK. The V and J ends lost 4 bases and 9 bases respectively, with 16 bases between them. The CDR3 has 14 amino acids. CDR3 residues: CASSLRGYYSEQFF. DNA of the CDR3: TGTGCCAGCAGCCTTAGGGGATATTACTCTGAGCAGTTCTTC.

The sample holds one count of this clonotype. The V and J genes are TRBV6-1 and TRBJ2-3; D perhaps matches TRBD2 (6 bases). In germline, CDR1 is MNHNS, CDR2 SASEGT. V lost 2 bases and J lost 4, with 13 bases in between. There are 15 residues in the CDR3. The CDR3 sequence is CASSESGTGADTQYF. The CDR3 region has the DNA TGTGCCAGCAGTGAATCGGGGACGGGGGCAGATACGCAGTATTTT.

This rearrangement joins TRBV6-6 to TRBJ1-5, with a tentative D call TRBD1 (5 bases). Trimming pared 2 bases from V and 14 bases from J, leaving 16 bases between. CDR3 length: 13 amino acids. Per germline, CDR1 MNHNY and CDR2 SVGAGI (reference sequence). CDR3 in amino acids: CASSYVRSGTEHF. In DNA, the CDR3 is TGTGCCAGCAGTTACGTTCGGTCCGGGACGGAGCATTTT.

V is TRBV7-6 and J is TRBJ1-6; maybe TRBD1 (6 bases). Germline CDR1 and CDR2: SGHVS and FNYEAQ. The CDR3 has 16 amino acids. V lost 5 bases to trimming and J lost 4 bases, with 15 bases between them. The CDR3 loop is CASSAGTLGYNSPLHF. CDR3 coding DNA: TGTGCCAGCAGCGCCGGGACACTCGGTTATAATTCACCCCTCCACTTT.

This clonotype was detected only a few times. The chain joins TRBV24-1 to TRBJ2-2, with a possible D match to TRBD1 (5 bases). Between the trimmed V and J ends, which lost 12 bases and 2 bases, there was a span of 12 bases. The CDR3 contains 13 residues. Germline CDR1 reads KGHDR; CDR2 reads SFDVKD. The CDR3 DNA reads as TGTGCCGTTCGACAGTTAAACACCGGGGAGCTGTTTTTT. Translating it yields CAVRQLNTGELFF.

The sample holds many counts of this clonotype. V usage is TRBV12-3 or TRBV12-4 and J usage is TRBJ2-1, with D tentatively TRBD2 (5 bases). V lost 5 bases and J lost 6, with 11 bases in between. The CDR3 is 13 residues long. The CDR3 loop is CASSHTSGNEQFF. In DNA, the CDR3 is TGTGCCAGCAGTCATACTAGTGGCAATGAGCAGTTCTTC.

The rearrangement links TRBV10-3 to TRBJ2-3; perhaps TRBD1 as D (5 bases). Trimming removed 8 bases from V and 2 bases from J, with 11 bases in between. The germline V gene encodes CDR1 ENHRY and CDR2 SYGVKD. The CDR3 has 13 amino acids. CDR3 protein: CAIQGGSTDTQYF. CDR3 nucleotide sequence: TGTGCCATCCAGGGTGGATCCACAGATACGCAGTATTTT.

The chain joins TRBV7-8 to TRBJ1-6, with 8 bases that match TRBD1. The CDR3 runs to 16 residues. CDR1 is SGHVS and CDR2 is FQNEAQ in the germline V gene. V lost 6 bases and J lost 1; bases outside the gene matches: 5. CDR3 residues: CASSETGGSYNSPLHF. The CDR3 nucleotides are TGTGCCAGCAGTGAAACAGGGGGATCCTATAATTCACCCCTCCACTTT.